Listed here is a single T cell receptor beta chain. Its antigen remains unidentified. The data stem from a study of cytomegalovirus exposure and HLA in healthy donors. General study findings and limits: Clusters of TCRs from the first cohort tended to co-occur in the 100 to 150 validation repertoires (as a later analysis found). TCR beta chains numbering some 160 were designated cytomegalovirus-associated.

In germline, CDR1 is LNHDA, CDR2 SQIVND (reference sequence). This CDR3 region has 19 residues. V was clipped by 1 base and J by 2 bases; unmatched bases: 10. Sequenced by immunoSEQ multiplex PCR; TCRdb stores in-frame clones only, minus some. The table has 220,000 or so clones, around 86% seen once. Sequenced material: PBMCs. J is TRBJ2-7 and V is TRBV19; 14 nucleotides line up with TRBD2. This receptor was identified in a woman aged 18-29 years in good health and CMV-seropositive. Here the CDR3 DNA reads TGTGCCAGTAGTATAGTCGCCGGGGGACTAGCGGGAGCTGCCTACGAGCAGTACTTC. It specifies CASSIVAGGLAGAAYEQYF.